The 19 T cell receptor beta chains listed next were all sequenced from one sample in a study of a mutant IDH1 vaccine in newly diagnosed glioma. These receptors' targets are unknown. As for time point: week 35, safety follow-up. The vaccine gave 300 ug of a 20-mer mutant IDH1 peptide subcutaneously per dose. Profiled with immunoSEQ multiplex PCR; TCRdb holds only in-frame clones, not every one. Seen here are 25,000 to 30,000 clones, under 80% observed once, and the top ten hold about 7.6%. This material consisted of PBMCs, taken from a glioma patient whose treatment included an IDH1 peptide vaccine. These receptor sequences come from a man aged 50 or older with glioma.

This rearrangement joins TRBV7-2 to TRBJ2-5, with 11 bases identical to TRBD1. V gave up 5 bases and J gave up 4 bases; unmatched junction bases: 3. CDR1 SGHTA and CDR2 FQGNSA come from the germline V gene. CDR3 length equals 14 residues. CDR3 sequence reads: CASSVDRGRETQYF. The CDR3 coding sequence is TGTGCCAGCAGCGTGGACAGGGGGCGAGAGACCCAGTACTTC.

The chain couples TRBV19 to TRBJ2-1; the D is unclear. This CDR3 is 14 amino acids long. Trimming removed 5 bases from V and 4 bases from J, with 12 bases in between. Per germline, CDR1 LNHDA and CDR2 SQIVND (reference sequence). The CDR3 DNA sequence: TGTGCCAGTAGTGCGACGGGCGCGTACAATGAGCAGTTCTTC. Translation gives CASSATGAYNEQFF.

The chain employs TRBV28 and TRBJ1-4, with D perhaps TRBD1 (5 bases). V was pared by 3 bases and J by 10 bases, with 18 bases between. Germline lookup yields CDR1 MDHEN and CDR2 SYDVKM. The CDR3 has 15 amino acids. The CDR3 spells CASSFGGGTVRKLFF. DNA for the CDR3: TGTGCCAGCAGTTTCGGGGGGGGGACGGTTAGAAAACTGTTTTTT.

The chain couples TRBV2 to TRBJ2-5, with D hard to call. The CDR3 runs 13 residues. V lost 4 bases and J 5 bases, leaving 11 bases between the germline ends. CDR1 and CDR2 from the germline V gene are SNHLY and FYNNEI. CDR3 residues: CASSARTLETQYF. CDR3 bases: TGTGCCAGCAGTGCCCGAACTCTGGAGACCCAGTACTTC.

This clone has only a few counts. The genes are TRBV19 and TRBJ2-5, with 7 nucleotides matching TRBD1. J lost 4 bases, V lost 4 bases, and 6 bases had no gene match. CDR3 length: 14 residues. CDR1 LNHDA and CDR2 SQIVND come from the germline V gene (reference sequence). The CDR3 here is CASSTGTAGETQYF. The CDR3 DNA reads TGTGCCAGTAGTACGGGGACAGCCGGAGAGACCCAGTACTTC.

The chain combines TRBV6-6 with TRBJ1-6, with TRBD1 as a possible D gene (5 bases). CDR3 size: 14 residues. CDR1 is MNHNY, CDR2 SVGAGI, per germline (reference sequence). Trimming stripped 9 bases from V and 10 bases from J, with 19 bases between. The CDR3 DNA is TGTGCCAGTATCCTAAGTGCAGGGAACTCACCCCTCCACTTT. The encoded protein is CASILSAGNSPLHF.

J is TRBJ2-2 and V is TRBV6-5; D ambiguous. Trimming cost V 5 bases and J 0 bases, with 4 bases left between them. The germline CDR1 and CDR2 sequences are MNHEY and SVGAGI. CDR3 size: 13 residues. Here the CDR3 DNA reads TGTGCCAGCAGTCCCTCGAACACCGGGGAGCTGTTTTTT. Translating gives CASSPSNTGELFF.

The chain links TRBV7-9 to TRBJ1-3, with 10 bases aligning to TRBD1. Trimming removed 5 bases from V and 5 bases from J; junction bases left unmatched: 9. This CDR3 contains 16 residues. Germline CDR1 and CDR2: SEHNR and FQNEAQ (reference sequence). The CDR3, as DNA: TGTGCCAGCAGCCCACGGACGGGACAGGGGAGAAACACCATATATTTT. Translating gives CASSPRTGQGRNTIYF.

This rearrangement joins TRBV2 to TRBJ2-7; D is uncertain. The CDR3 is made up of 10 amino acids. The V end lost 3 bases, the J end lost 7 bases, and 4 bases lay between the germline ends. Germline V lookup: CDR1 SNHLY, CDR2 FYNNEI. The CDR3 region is CASSDGEQYF. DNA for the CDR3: TGTGCCAGCAGTGATGGTGAGCAGTACTTC.

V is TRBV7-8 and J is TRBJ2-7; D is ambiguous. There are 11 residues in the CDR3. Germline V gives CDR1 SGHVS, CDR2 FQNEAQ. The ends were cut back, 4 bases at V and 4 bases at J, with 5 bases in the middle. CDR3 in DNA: TGTGCCAGCAGCTCGAGATACGAGCAGTACTTC. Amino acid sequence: CASSSRYEQYF.

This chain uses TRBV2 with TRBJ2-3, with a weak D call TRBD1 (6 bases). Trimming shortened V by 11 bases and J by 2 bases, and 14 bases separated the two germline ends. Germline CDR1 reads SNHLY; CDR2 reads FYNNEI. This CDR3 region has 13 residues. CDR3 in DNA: TGTGCCGGCAAGACAGGAAACACAGATACGCAGTATTTT. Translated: CAGKTGNTDTQYF.

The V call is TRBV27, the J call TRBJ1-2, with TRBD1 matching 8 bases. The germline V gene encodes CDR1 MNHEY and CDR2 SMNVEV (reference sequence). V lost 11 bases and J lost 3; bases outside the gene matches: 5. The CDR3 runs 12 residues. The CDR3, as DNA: TGTGCCGCCAGGGGGCAGCACTATGGCTACACCTTC. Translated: CAARGQHYGYTF.

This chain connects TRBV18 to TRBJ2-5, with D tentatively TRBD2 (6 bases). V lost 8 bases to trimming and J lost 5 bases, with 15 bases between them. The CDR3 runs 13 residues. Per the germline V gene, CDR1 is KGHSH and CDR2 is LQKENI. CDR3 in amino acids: CASPRNGGETQYF. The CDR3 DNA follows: TGTGCCAGCCCACGCAACGGGGGTGAGACCCAGTACTTC.

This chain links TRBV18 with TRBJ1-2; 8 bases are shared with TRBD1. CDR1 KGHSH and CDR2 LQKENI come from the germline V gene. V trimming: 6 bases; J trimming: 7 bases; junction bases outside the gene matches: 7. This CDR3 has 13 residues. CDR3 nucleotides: TGTGCCAGCTCCCCTGGACAGGGCGGTGGCTACACCTTC. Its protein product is CASSPGQGGGYTF.

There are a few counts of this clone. CDR3 sequence: CASMGKEAFF. The CDR3 DNA reads TGTGCCAGCATGGGAAAGGAAGCTTTCTTT. The gene calls are TRBV7-9 and TRBJ1-1; unclear D gene. V was cut by 7 bases and J by 8 bases, with 8 bases left in between. The CDR3 has 10 residues. Germline V gives CDR1 SEHNR, CDR2 FQNEAQ (reference sequence).

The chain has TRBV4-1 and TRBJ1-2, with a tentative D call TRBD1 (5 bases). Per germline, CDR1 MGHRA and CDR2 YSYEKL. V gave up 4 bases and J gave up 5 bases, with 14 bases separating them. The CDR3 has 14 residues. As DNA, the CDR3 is TGCGCCAGCAGCCTCCCCGACAGAGAATATGGCTACACCTTC. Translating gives CASSLPDREYGYTF.

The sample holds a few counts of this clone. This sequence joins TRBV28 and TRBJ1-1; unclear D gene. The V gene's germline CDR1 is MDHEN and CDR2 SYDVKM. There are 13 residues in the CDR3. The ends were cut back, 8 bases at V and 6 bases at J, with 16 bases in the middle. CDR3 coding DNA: TGTGCCAGCCGACCTTACCACAATCCTGAAGCTTTCTTT. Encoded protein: CASRPYHNPEAFF.

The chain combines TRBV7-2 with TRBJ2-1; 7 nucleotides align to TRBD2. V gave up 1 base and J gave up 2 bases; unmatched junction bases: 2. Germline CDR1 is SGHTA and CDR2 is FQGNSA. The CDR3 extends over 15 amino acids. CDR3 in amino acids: CASSLVGLTYNEQFF. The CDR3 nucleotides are TGTGCCAGCAGCTTAGTGGGACTAACCTACAATGAGCAGTTCTTC. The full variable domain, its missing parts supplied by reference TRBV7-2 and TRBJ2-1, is GAGVSQSPSNKVTEKGKDVELRCDPISGHTALYWYRQSLGQGLEFLIYFQGNSAPDKSGLPSDRFSAERTGGSVSTLTIQRTQQEDSAVYLCASSLVGLTYNEQFFGPGTRLTVL.

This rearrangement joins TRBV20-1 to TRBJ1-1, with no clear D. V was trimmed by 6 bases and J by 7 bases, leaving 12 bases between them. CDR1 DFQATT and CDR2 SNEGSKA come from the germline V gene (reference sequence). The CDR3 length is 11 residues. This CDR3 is CSASAGYEAFF. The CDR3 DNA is TGCAGTGCCAGTGCAGGTTATGAAGCTTTCTTT.